Below, 22 T cell receptor beta chains from the same sample are listed, as sequenced in a study of T cells in Graves' hyperthyroidism and ophthalmopathy. Amplified regions were TCR beta CDR3 sequences from RNA transcripts. An initial round of RT-PCR targeting the TCR CDR3 relied on the HTBI primer set. From the multiplex PCR reads, TCRdb called clonotypes with MiXCR, one entry per CDR3 protein. This sample yields 550,000 to 800,000 distinct CDR3 sequences, of which approximately 15% are seen a single time; about a sixth belongs to the top ten. Sequenced: blood. The receptors originated from a man in his fifties or sixties with Graves' hyperthyroidism.

A few counts support this clonotype. The V call is TRBV27, the J call TRBJ1-4; 8 nucleotides align to TRBD1. With 5 bases clipped from V and 5 bases from J, the junction kept 10 bases outside the gene matches. Germline CDR1 and CDR2: MNHEY and SMNVEV (reference sequence). CDR3 length equals 16 residues. The DNA of the CDR3 is TGTGCCAGCAGTATCAGGGGGCAAGGGGTGAATGAAAAACTGTTTTTT. Its protein product is CASSIRGQGVNEKLFF.

The chain links TRBV11-2 to TRBJ1-6, with D possibly being TRBD1 (6 bases). Germline V gives CDR1 SGHAT, CDR2 FQNNGV. The CDR3 spans 17 residues. Trimming took off 2 bases at V and 3 bases at J, with 14 bases between the two ends. CDR3 loop: CASSLFSRGIYNSPLHF. The CDR3 nucleotides read TGTGCCAGCAGCTTATTTTCCAGGGGAATCTATAATTCACCCCTCCACTTT.

This clonotype was counted ten times or more. The V gene is TRBV2, the J gene TRBJ2-5; 12 bases map to TRBD1. The V and J ends lost 4 bases and 4 bases, in that order; junction bases with no gene match: 7. This CDR3 is built from 16 residues. Per the germline V gene, CDR1 is SNHLY and CDR2 is FYNNEI. The CDR3 loop reads CASSVRDRGLRETQYF. The DNA for the CDR3 is TGTGCCAGCAGTGTCCGGGACAGGGGGCTGCGAGAGACCCAGTACTTC.

The sample holds one count of this clonotype. The J gene is TRBJ1-2, the V gene TRBV20-1; the D gene is possibly TRBD1 (6 bases). Per the germline V gene, CDR1 is DFQATT and CDR2 is SNEGSKA (reference sequence). The CDR3 spans 13 residues. Trimming took 5 bases from V and 6 from J, leaving 16 bases between them. CDR3 nucleotide sequence: TGCAGTGCTGGGGCTTCAGGGGAACATGGCTACACCTTC. It is translated as CSAGASGEHGYTF.

The table lists this clonotype with many counts. The rearrangement links TRBV12-3 or TRBV12-4 to TRBJ2-2; the match to TRBD2 covers 7 bases. J was trimmed by 7 bases and V by 6 bases; bases with no gene match: 11. The CDR3 totals 15 residues. The CDR3, as DNA: TGTGCCAGCAGGATAAAGCGGGGAGTATACGGGGAGCTGTTTTTT. As protein: CASRIKRGVYGELFF.

This clonotype was observed a handful of times. This chain links TRBV25-1 with TRBJ2-7; weak D call: TRBD2 (5 bases). This CDR3 contains 17 residues. Per the germline V gene, CDR1 is MGHDK and CDR2 is SYGVNS. Trimming cost V 8 bases and J 2 bases, with 25 bases left between them. The CDR3 here is CASGSVPGSTRAYEQYF. For the CDR3, the DNA is TGTGCCAGCGGCTCCGTCCCGGGGAGTACGAGAGCCTACGAGCAGTACTTC.

This clonotype was counted at least ten times. The rearrangement links TRBV5-1 to TRBJ2-3, with 12 positions matching TRBD2. J was trimmed by 0 bases and V by 1 base; bases with no gene match: 3. From germline, CDR1 is SGHRS and CDR2 YFSETQ. This CDR3 has 17 residues. The CDR3 nucleotides read TGCGCCAGCAGCTTGAGAGGGACTAGCGGGAGCACAGATACGCAGTATTTT. Its translation: CASSLRGTSGSTDTQYF. Full variable domain (outside the CDR3, taken from reference TRBV5-1 and TRBJ2-3): KAGVTQTPRYLIKTRGQQVTLSCSPISGHRSVSWYQQTPGQGLQFLFEYFSETQRNKGNFPGRFSGRQFSNSRSEMNVSTLELGDSALYLCASSLRGTSGSTDTQYFGPGTRLTVL.

V usage is TRBV25-1 and J usage is TRBJ2-1; D is unresolved. Germline-derived CDR1 and CDR2 are MGHDK and SYGVNS. The V and J ends lost 5 bases and 6 bases respectively, with 11 bases between them. The CDR3 sequence is 13 residues long. CDR3 DNA: TGTGCCAGCAGTCTTGGGCCCTCCAATGAGCAGTTCTTC. It translates to CASSLGPSNEQFF. The full variable domain, with the rest looked up from reference TRBV25-1 and TRBJ2-1, is EADIYQTPRYLVIGTGKKITLECSQTMGHDKMYWYQQDPGMELHLIHYSYGVNSTEKGDLSSESTVSRIRTEHFPLTLESARPSHTSQYLCASSLGPSNEQFFGPGTRLTVL.

This clonotype was recorded only once. No conserved phenylalanine or tryptophan is present at the end of the CDR3, so a read error is the likely explanation. V and J are TRBV5-1 and TRBJ2-7; 10 positions match TRBD2. The CDR3 has 14 residues. The germline V gene encodes CDR1 SGHRS and CDR2 YFSETQ. V gave up 0 bases and J gave up 6 bases; unmatched junction bases: 3. CDR3 sequence reads: CASSLGTSGSEQYL. In DNA, the CDR3 is TGCGCCAGCAGCTTGGGGACTAGCGGTAGCGAGCAGTACCTC.

The table lists this clonotype with a few counts. This chain joins TRBV30 and TRBJ2-5; either TRBD1 or TRBD2 may supply D (5 bases each). CDR3 length: 14 amino acids. CDR1 is GTSNPN, CDR2 SVGIG, per germline (reference sequence). Trimming took off 0 bases at V and 4 bases at J, with 12 bases between the two ends. CDR3 in amino acids: CAWSVNGGVETQYF. Here the CDR3 DNA reads TGTGCCTGGAGTGTAAATGGGGGAGTAGAGACCCAGTACTTC.

The chain has TRBV6-1 and TRBJ2-7; weak D call: TRBD1 (6 bases). Germline V lookup: CDR1 MNHNS, CDR2 SASEGT. Trimming stripped 2 bases from V and 3 bases from J, with 8 bases between. This CDR3 is built from 13 residues. The CDR3 DNA reads TGTGCCAGCAGTGAACCCAGGGGCTACGAGCAGTACTTC. It encodes CASSEPRGYEQYF.

V is TRBV19 and J is TRBJ2-6; D call uncertain. This CDR3 is 15 amino acids long. Germline CDR1 and CDR2: LNHDA and SQIVND (reference sequence). The V and J ends lost 7 bases and 0 bases respectively, with 10 bases between them. The chain's CDR3 is CASTQQSSGANVLTF. CDR3 in DNA: TGTGCCAGTACCCAACAGAGCTCTGGGGCCAACGTCCTGACTTTC.

This clonotype was seen at least ten times. This sequence joins TRBV27 and TRBJ2-1; D is tentatively TRBD1 or TRBD2 (5 bases each). Trimming cost V 4 bases and J 6 bases, with 13 bases left between them. Germline V gene lookup returns CDR1 MNHEY and CDR2 SMNVEV (reference sequence). The CDR3 has 14 residues. The CDR3 loop reads CASSSGTTSNEQFF. DNA of the CDR3: TGTGCCAGCAGTTCTGGGACCACTTCCAATGAGCAGTTCTTC.

This clonotype was seen at least ten times. The rearrangement joins TRBV30 to TRBJ1-1; D is uncertain. V lost 7 bases to trimming and J lost 0 bases, with 0 bases between them. The CDR3 is 9 amino acids. The germline gives CDR1 GTSNPN, CDR2 SVGIG (reference sequence). CDR3 DNA: TGTGCCTTGAACACTGAAGCTTTCTTT. Its translation is CALNTEAFF.

This sequence joins TRBV6-2 or TRBV6-3 and TRBJ2-1; D not certain. Germline CDR1 MNHEY, CDR2 SVGEGT. The germline V and J ends were trimmed by 1 base and 3 bases, with 4 bases remaining between them. This CDR3 has 13 residues. The CDR3 region has the DNA TGTGCCAGCAGTTACTGGGACTACAATGAGCAGTTCTTC. This encodes CASSYWDYNEQFF.

In its sample, this clonotype was seen a few times. This chain links TRBV14 with TRBJ2-5; 7 bases line up with TRBD2. Germline lookup yields CDR1 SGHDN and CDR2 FVKESK. The junction had 12 bases not matched to a gene; V was cut back by 11 bases and J by 9 bases. The CDR3 spans 12 residues. The CDR3 is CASRGGRGAQYF. DNA of the CDR3: TGTGCCTCTAGGGGCGGGAGAGGCGCCCAGTACTTC.

This clonotype has a handful of counts. The chain recombines TRBV28 with TRBJ1-4; 9 bases agree with TRBD1. This CDR3 spans 15 amino acids. Germline V gene data show CDR1 as MDHEN and CDR2 as SYDVKM. V trimming: 6 bases; J trimming: 7 bases; junction bases outside the gene matches: 9. This CDR3 reads CASSEYRGPGEKLFF. The CDR3 DNA sequence: TGTGCCAGCAGCGAATACAGGGGGCCGGGTGAAAAACTGTTTTTT.

This clonotype was detected many times. This chain joins TRBV11-3 and TRBJ2-5; D possibly corresponds to TRBD2 (6 bases). Per the germline V gene, CDR1 is SGHNT and CDR2 is YENEEA. The CDR3 has 14 residues. Trimming removed 5 bases at V and 0 bases at J, with 10 bases between. For the CDR3, the DNA is TGTGCCAGCAGCCCGGAGGGCTACCAAGAGACCCAGTACTTC. It encodes CASSPEGYQETQYF.

This rearrangement joins TRBV10-3 to TRBJ2-5; no reliable D call. This CDR3 spans 12 amino acids. The ends were cut back, 8 bases at V and 4 bases at J, with 11 bases in the middle. The germline gives CDR1 ENHRY, CDR2 SYGVKD. The CDR3 loop reads CAISRYGETQYF. In DNA, the CDR3 is TGTGCCATCTCTAGGTATGGAGAGACCCAGTACTTC.

This clonotype was counted ten times or more. This rearrangement joins TRBV28 to TRBJ2-7; tentative D call: TRBD2 (7 bases). CDR3 length: 15 amino acids. The V and J ends lost 7 bases and 3 bases respectively, with 19 bases between them. Germline-derived CDR1 and CDR2 are MDHEN and SYDVKM. CDR3 sequence reads: CASTPGGGSGYEQYF. The CDR3 DNA reads TGTGCCAGCACCCCGGGGGGCGGGAGTGGCTACGAGCAGTACTTC.

This clonotype was seen a handful of times. V and J are TRBV4-1 and TRBJ2-7; no clear D. V dropped 2 bases and J dropped 6 bases, with 11 bases sitting between them. This CDR3 is 13 amino acids long. Germline-derived CDR1 and CDR2 are MGHRA and YSYEKL. CDR3 residues: CASSQPESFEQYF. In DNA, the CDR3 is TGCGCCAGCAGCCAACCCGAGAGCTTCGAGCAGTACTTC.

The chain couples TRBV28 to TRBJ1-2; maybe TRBD1 (5 bases). CDR1 is MDHEN and CDR2 is SYDVKM in the germline V gene. This CDR3 comprises 12 residues. With 10 bases removed from V and 1 base from J, the gap between germline ends came to 10 bases. The CDR3 sequence: CAITQVNYGYTF. The DNA for the CDR3 is TGTGCCATCACACAGGTTAACTATGGCTACACCTTC.